What follows are 25 T cell receptor beta chains derived from one specimen sequenced in a study of early stage breast cancer tumors. This table comes from immunoSEQ multiplex PCR, and its TCRdb copy is limited to in-frame clones, with some not included. This table has over 8,500 clones, roughly 69% appearing once. Sequences were obtained from breast tumor tissue. These receptors were taken from a person between 35 and 49 years old with breast cancer.

V is TRBV18 and J is TRBJ1-5; TRBD1 aligns across 9 bases. Germline V lookup: CDR1 KGHSH, CDR2 LQKENI. The CDR3 sequence is 14 residues long. V was clipped by 4 bases and J by 7 bases; unmatched bases: 5. CDR3 loop: CASSRQGERQPQHF. The CDR3 DNA is TGTGCCAGCTCACGACAGGGGGAACGCCAGCCCCAGCATTTT.

This clone was picked up one time. V is TRBV10-2 and J is TRBJ1-5, with a tentative D call TRBD1 (5 bases). The germline CDR1 and CDR2 sequences are WSHSY and SAAADI. The V end was cut by 4 bases, the J end by 0 bases, with 16 bases between. The CDR3 runs 17 residues. CDR3 DNA: TGCGCCAGCAGTGGTCGCCAGGGCGATATTAGCAATCAGCCCCAGCATTTT. Its translation: CASSGRQGDISNQPQHF.

V gene TRBV9 combines with J gene TRBJ2-7; TRBD2 matches at 7 bases. CDR3 length: 14 amino acids. V dropped 6 bases and J dropped 4; count of bases not matched to a gene: 10. Looked up from germline, CDR1 is SGDLS and CDR2 is YYNGEE. The CDR3 here is CASTKTSSSYEQYF. The CDR3 region has the DNA TGTGCCAGCACCAAGACTAGCTCCAGTTACGAGCAGTACTTC.

The rearrangement joins TRBV4-2 to TRBJ2-3, with D possibly TRBD2 on 6 matching bases. CDR1 and CDR2 (germline): LGHNA, YNFKEQ. This CDR3 is built from 15 residues. V lost 3 bases and J lost 4, with 14 bases in between. CDR3 DNA sequence: TGTGCCAGCAGCCACGGGCGGGACTCGTCAGATACGCAGTATTTT. This translates into CASSHGRDSSDTQYF.

This clone was observed a handful of times. The V call is TRBV7-9, the J call TRBJ2-7; 12 positions match TRBD2. This CDR3 has 15 amino acids. Germline V gene lookup returns CDR1 SEHNR and CDR2 FQNEAQ (reference sequence). After removal of 5 bases from V and 1 base from J, the junction contained 3 bases not matched to a gene. The CDR3 here is CASSIGLAGSYEQYF. In DNA form, the CDR3 reads TGTGCCAGCAGCATAGGACTAGCGGGATCCTACGAGCAGTACTTC.

This clone appeared a single time. The chain links TRBV7-2 to TRBJ2-7; no firm D call. The germline V and J ends were trimmed by 4 bases and 7 bases, with 11 bases remaining between them. The CDR3 runs to 12 residues. Germline assignment: CDR1 SGHTA and CDR2 FQGNSA. The CDR3 DNA reads TGTGCCAGCAGCTCAAGACTCGGGGAGCAGTACTTC. This codes for CASSSRLGEQYF.

By share, this clone counts as large. The chain links TRBV19 to TRBJ2-7; TRBD1 aligns across 8 bases. J gave up 2 bases and V 1 base, and 4 bases lay outside the gene matches. Germline V gene data show CDR1 as LNHDA and CDR2 as SQIVND (reference sequence). The CDR3 spans 15 residues. Written as DNA, the CDR3 is TGTGCCAGTAGTATAGTCCAGGGGGCAGCCTACGAGCAGTACTTC. It codes for CASSIVQGAAYEQYF.

The rearrangement uses TRBV9 and TRBJ2-2, with D hard to call. Trimming cost V 0 bases and J 5 bases, with 5 bases left between them. There are 13 residues in the CDR3. Germline V lookup: CDR1 SGDLS, CDR2 YYNGEE. This CDR3 is CASSVDLTGELFF. The CDR3 nucleotides read TGTGCCAGCAGCGTAGATTTGACCGGGGAGCTGTTTTTT. Based on the CDR3 plus reference TRBV9 and TRBJ2-2, the full variable domain is DSGVTQTPKHLITATGQRVTLRCSPRSGDLSVYWYQQSLDQGLQFLIQYYNGEERAKGNILERFSAQQFPDLHSELNLSSLELGDSALYFCASSVDLTGELFFGEGSRLTVL.

The gene calls are TRBV5-1 and TRBJ1-2; 7 bases align to TRBD1. The V segment lost 1 base and the J segment 3 bases; nucleotides outside the gene matches: 6. Germline V gene lookup returns CDR1 SGHRS and CDR2 YFSETQ. The CDR3 runs to 15 residues. This CDR3 reads CASSLQGGADYGYTF. The DNA for the CDR3 is TGCGCCAGCAGCTTGCAAGGGGGCGCCGACTATGGCTACACCTTC.

V gene TRBV10-1 combines with J gene TRBJ2-7; D unresolved. The V gene's germline CDR1 is WNHNN and CDR2 SYGVQD (reference sequence). This CDR3 is 14 amino acids long. Trimming removed 10 bases from V and 0 bases from J, with 16 bases in between. The CDR3 sequence is CATSRAPNSYEQYF. The CDR3 nucleotides are TGCGCCACGAGTCGGGCACCGAACTCCTACGAGCAGTACTTC.

The V call is TRBV19, the J call TRBJ1-4; the D is unclear. The V gene lost 8 bases and the J gene lost 8 bases, with 18 bases spanning the gap. The CDR3 extends over 14 amino acids. CDR1 is LNHDA and CDR2 is SQIVND in the germline V gene (reference sequence). CDR3 nucleotides: TGTGCCAGTGCCCTCGTAAGTGATCGAGAAAAACTGTTTTTT. Its translation: CASALVSDREKLFF.

The chain recombines TRBV5-1 with TRBJ2-3; a weak D match, TRBD1 (6 bases). V was pared by 4 bases and J by 1 base, with 16 bases between. The CDR3 loop spans 16 amino acids. The germline CDR1 and CDR2 sequences are SGHRS and YFSETQ. The CDR3 loop is CASSNLTGHGTDTQYF. DNA for the CDR3: TGCGCCAGCAGCAACCTAACGGGACACGGCACAGATACGCAGTATTTT.

The table lists this clone with a count of one. The chain carries TRBV6-1 and TRBJ2-2; perhaps TRBD1 as D (5 bases). Germline V gene sequence: CDR1 MNHNS, CDR2 SASEGT. Trimming cost V 8 bases and J 1 base, with 11 bases left between them. This CDR3 is built from 14 residues. CDR3 loop: CASQGELNTGELFF. For the CDR3, the DNA is TGTGCCAGCCAGGGTGAACTGAACACCGGGGAGCTGTTTTTT.

The rearrangement joins TRBV19 to TRBJ2-2, with 7 bases fitting TRBD2. Germline-derived CDR1 and CDR2 are LNHDA and SQIVND (reference sequence). J was trimmed by 4 bases and V by 9 bases; bases with no gene match: 8. CDR3 length: 14 amino acids. The DNA of the CDR3 is TGTGCCAGCCTTAGCGGGTGGGGCACCGGGGAGCTGTTTTTT. As protein: CASLSGWGTGELFF.

The gene calls are TRBV20-1 and TRBJ2-7, with D possibly being TRBD1 or TRBD2 (5 bases each). The V and J ends lost 2 bases and 8 bases respectively, with 10 bases between them. CDR3 length: 11 amino acids. CDR1 and CDR2 (germline): DFQATT, SNEGSKA (reference sequence). CDR3 loop: CSARTGGKQYF. For the CDR3, the DNA is TGCAGTGCTAGAACTGGGGGTAAGCAGTACTTC.

This chain joins TRBV7-9 and TRBJ1-4, with TRBD1 identical over 8 bases. The CDR3 contains 15 residues. Per the germline V gene, CDR1 is SEHNR and CDR2 is FQNEAQ (reference sequence). Trimming at V came to 4 bases and at J to 7 bases, leaving 8 bases not matched to a gene. CDR3 DNA sequence: TGTGCCAGCAGCTCCAAGACAGGGGAGGGTGAAAAACTGTTTTTT. Its translation is CASSSKTGEGEKLFF.

The chain combines TRBV6-5 with TRBJ2-1, with D possibly matching TRBD2 (5 bases). The CDR3 extends over 14 amino acids. Germline values: CDR1 MNHEY, CDR2 SVGAGI. V lost 6 bases and J lost 8, with 17 bases in between. CDR3 DNA: TGTGCCAGCAGCCCGGACTCCCGAGGCGATGAGCAGTTCTTC. It encodes CASSPDSRGDEQFF.

This clone came up once. The CDR3 bases are TGTGCCAGCAGCTTAAATCTGGGGGATGAGCAGTTCTTC. This codes for CASSLNLGDEQFF. V gene TRBV7-3 combines with J gene TRBJ2-1; the D gene could be TRBD1 or TRBD2 (5 bases each). The CDR3 runs to 13 residues. Germline V lookup: CDR1 SGHTA, CDR2 FQGTGA. V lost 1 base and J 8 bases, leaving 9 bases between the germline ends.

The rearrangement links TRBV9 to TRBJ2-1; 9 nucleotides match TRBD2. V lost 5 bases, J lost 7 bases, and 10 bases stayed unmatched. CDR3 size: 15 residues. CDR1 is SGDLS, CDR2 YYNGEE, per germline. CDR3 DNA: TGTGCCAGCAGTCGAGCCGGGACTAGCATAAATGAGCAGTTCTTC. This gives the protein CASSRAGTSINEQFF.

The chain couples TRBV6-5 to TRBJ2-5; a possible D gene is TRBD1 (5 bases). CDR3 length equals 14 residues. V was clipped by 5 bases and J by 5 bases, with 15 bases between them. From germline, CDR1 is MNHEY and CDR2 SVGAGI. CDR3 in amino acids: CASSVDISPETQYF. The CDR3 coding sequence is TGTGCCAGCAGTGTGGACATATCGCCGGAGACCCAGTACTTC.

The chain joins TRBV5-1 to TRBJ2-3; no clear D. CDR3 length: 16 residues. Germline assignment: CDR1 SGHRS and CDR2 YFSETQ. Trimming left V 0 bases short and J 0 bases short, with 11 bases between. This CDR3 reads CASSLAGPLSTDTQYF. The DNA for the CDR3 is TGCGCCAGCAGCTTGGCCGGGCCATTGAGCACAGATACGCAGTATTTT. The variable domain in full, completed from reference TRBV5-1 and TRBJ2-3, reads KAGVTQTPRYLIKTRGQQVTLSCSPISGHRSVSWYQQTPGQGLQFLFEYFSETQRNKGNFPGRFSGRQFSNSRSEMNVSTLELGDSALYLCASSLAGPLSTDTQYFGPGTRLTVL.

This clone appeared once. This chain uses TRBV19 with TRBJ1-2; TRBD1 is a possible D gene (6 bases). This CDR3 is built from 13 residues. Germline CDR1 reads LNHDA; CDR2 reads SQIVND (reference sequence). V lost 8 bases and J lost 6, with 16 bases in between. CDR3 in amino acids: CASGYTGIHGYTF. CDR3 nucleotides: TGTGCCAGTGGTTACACAGGGATTCATGGCTACACCTTC.

The chain employs TRBV7-9 and TRBJ2-7, with 10 positions matching TRBD2. Germline trimming cut 8 bases from V and 6 bases from J; bases unmatched to any gene: 13. From germline, CDR1 is SEHNR and CDR2 FQNEAQ (reference sequence). The CDR3 runs to 15 residues. The CDR3 DNA sequence: TGTGCCAGCGGTAAAGGCCTAGCGGGAGTTTTCGAGCAGTACTTC. The encoded protein is CASGKGLAGVFEQYF.

CDR3 sequence: CAISESGGVGQETQYF. The CDR3 DNA follows: TGTGCCATCAGTGAGTCCGGCGGGGTGGGCCAAGAGACCCAGTACTTC. This chain joins TRBV10-3 and TRBJ2-5; weak D call: TRBD2 (6 bases). CDR3 length equals 16 residues. V lost 0 bases, J lost 1 base, and 12 bases lay in between. Germline V gene sequence: CDR1 ENHRY, CDR2 SYGVKD.

The gene calls are TRBV5-8 and TRBJ1-1, with 9 bases that match TRBD1. Looked up from germline, CDR1 is SGHTS and CDR2 is YDEGEE. Trimming cost V 1 base and J 1 base; bases outside gene matches: 2. This CDR3 has 15 amino acids. The CDR3 nucleotides read TGTGCCAGCAGCTTGTTGACAGGGGGGAACACTGAAGCTTTCTTT. This codes for CASSLLTGGNTEAFF.